The subject of this entry is one T cell receptor beta chain. Antigen unknown. Generated by immunoSEQ multiplex PCR, the TCRdb table keeps only in-frame clones and is missing some. This sample has about 52,000 clones, with 82% found just once. During the collection period, no donor immune events like infections were recorded. The data originate from a study of identifying expanded T cells in peripheral blood. Whole-study results and caveats: Two-week clone count variance significantly increased as total template count grew.

Trimming at V came to 4 bases and at J to 6 bases, leaving 15 bases not matched to a gene. This CDR3 is built from 17 residues. Germline assignment: CDR1 SGHNT and CDR2 YYREEE (reference sequence). The chain is built from TRBV5-4 and TRBJ1-1, with 10 bases fitting TRBD1. The sample was blood. This sequence originates from a person aged 18-70 years in good health. The CDR3 here is CASSLETGGRGGAEAFF. In DNA, the CDR3 is TGTGCCAGCAGCCTAGAGACAGGGGGCCGCGGCGGTGCTGAAGCTTTCTTT. Filled out from reference TRBV5-4 and TRBJ1-1, the complete variable domain reads ETGVTQSPTHLIKTRGQQVTLRCSSQSGHNTVSWYQQALGQGPQFIFQYYREEENGRGNFPPRFSGLQFPNYSSELNVNALELDDSALYLCASSLETGGRGGAEAFFGQGTRLTVV.